The clone carrying this T cell receptor (beta chain) has a single count. Libraries were prepared by immunoSEQ multiplex PCR; TCRdb keeps only in-frame clonotypes and omits some of them. The data show about 410,000 clones, 90% seen once. These data come from a study of blood T cell repertoires in COVID-19. Study summary: The United States, Italy and Spain supplied acute and convalescent COVID-19 samples. T cells, B-cell-depleted T cells, or PBMCs supplied cDNA or gDNA.

Assignments of participants to cohorts depended upon their own reported clinical history. Cohort 3 recovered donors had two negative PCRs, clearance, or symptom resolution. The CDR3 sequence is 14 residues long. Trimming removed 6 bases at V and 7 bases at J, with 18 bases between. Germline assignment: CDR1 LNHDA and CDR2 SQIVND (reference sequence). This TCR was recovered from a man aged 18 to 29 who had recovered from COVID-19. The sample consisted of PBMCs or T cells enriched from blood (not recorded which). The chain joins TRBV19 to TRBJ1-1; D not certain. This CDR3 reads CASSIKSGWNEAFF. DNA for the CDR3: TGTGCCAGTAGCATAAAGAGCGGGTGGAATGAAGCTTTCTTT.